This T cell receptor beta chain emerged from a study of T-cell reconstitution after alpha-beta-depleted transplantation in children. The CDR3 consists of 13 residues. Germline assignment: CDR1 DFQATT and CDR2 SNEGSKA (reference sequence). V gave up 5 bases and J gave up 6 bases, with 17 bases separating them. Unique molecular identifiers tagged the TCRbeta library. One entry per CDR3 protein, called by TCRdb with MiXCR from the PCR reads. The sample includes some 240,000 distinct CDR3 sequences, approximately 9.8% of them seen just once. The chain links TRBV20-1 to TRBJ2-7; D may be TRBD1 or TRBD2 (5 bases each). The source of this sequence is a human donor who donated a stem cell graft to a child with SCID. This sample comprised PBMCs from the stem cell graft donor, obtained from the stem cell graft. CDR3 protein: CSAWDGDTGEQYF. The CDR3 nucleotides read TGCAGTGCTTGGGACGGGGATACGGGCGAGCAGTACTTC.